The T cell receptor beta chain described here comes from a study of shared clonotypes between healthy human individuals. Genomic DNA of each subset was evenly split across several immunoSEQ plates. Here immunoSEQ multiplex PCR was the method, and the copy in TCRdb shows in-frame clones only, minus some. Of millions of clones detected, roughly 91% appear once; the ten largest clones hold about 1.5%. Naive CD8 isolation took CD45RO-negative cells positively selected for CCR7 and excluded terminally differentiated effector memory CD45RA+ cells. All donors were Caucasian adults living in Nashville, Tennessee. V dropped 3 bases and J dropped 5 bases, with 12 bases sitting between them. The V gene's germline CDR1 is LNHDA and CDR2 SQIVND (reference sequence). CDR3 length: 14 amino acids.

The chain couples TRBV19 to TRBJ2-3, with a possible D match to TRBD1 (6 bases). The clonotype originates from a man in his late teens or twenties in good health. Some clones in this sample may be carry-over from other donors' samples. Sequencing was performed on naive CD8+ T cells from PBMCs. Written as DNA, the CDR3 is TGTGCCAGTAGTATCACAGGGAGCGAAGATACGCAGTATTTT. Protein: CASSITGSEDTQYF.